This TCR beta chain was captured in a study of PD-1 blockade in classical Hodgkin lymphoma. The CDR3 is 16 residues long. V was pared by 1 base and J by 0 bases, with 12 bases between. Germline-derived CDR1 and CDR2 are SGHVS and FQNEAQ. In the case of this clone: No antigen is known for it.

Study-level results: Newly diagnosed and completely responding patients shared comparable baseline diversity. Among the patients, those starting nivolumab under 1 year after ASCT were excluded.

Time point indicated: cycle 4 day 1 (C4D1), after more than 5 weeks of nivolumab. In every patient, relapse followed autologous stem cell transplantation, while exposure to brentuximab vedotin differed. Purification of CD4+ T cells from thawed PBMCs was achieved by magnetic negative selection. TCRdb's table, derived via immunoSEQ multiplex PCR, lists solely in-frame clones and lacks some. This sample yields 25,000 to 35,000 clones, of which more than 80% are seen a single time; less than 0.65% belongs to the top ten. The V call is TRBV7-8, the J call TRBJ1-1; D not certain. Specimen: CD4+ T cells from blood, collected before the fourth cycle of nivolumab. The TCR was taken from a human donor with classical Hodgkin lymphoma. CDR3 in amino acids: CASSLERGRMNTEAFF. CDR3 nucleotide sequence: TGTGCCAGCAGCTTAGAGCGCGGGCGGATGAACACTGAAGCTTTCTTT.